The clone carrying this T cell receptor (beta chain) was seen only once. The method was immunoSEQ multiplex PCR; TCRdb's version includes in-frame clones alone and lacks a portion of them. The data show about 2 million clones, 85% to 95% seen once. This sample is drawn from a study of shared clonotypes between healthy human individuals. The sequence derives from a man in his late teens or twenties in good health. Sequencing was done on a sample of naive CD4+ T cells sorted from blood. This sample's subset: CD45RA+ positively selected.

CDR3 amino acids: CASSQVPAGGEQYF. For the CDR3, the DNA is TGCGCCAGCAGCCAAGTACCGGCGGGGGGCGAGCAGTACTTC. The chain is built from TRBV4-1 and TRBJ2-7, with TRBD2 identical over 8 bases. Per the germline V gene, CDR1 is MGHRA and CDR2 is YSYEKL. The V gene end was trimmed by 1 base and the J gene end by 6 bases; junction bases not matched to a gene: 5. The CDR3 consists of 14 residues.